This TCR beta chain was identified during a study of cytomegalovirus exposure and HLA in healthy donors. General observations from the study: A later analysis revealed that TCR association rates differed between HLA loci, peaking at DRB1 and bottoming out at HLA-C. The classifier reportedly diagnosed cytomegalovirus status with high specificity and sensitivity. Common viral pathogens (according to a later analysis) appeared linked to several of the most significant clusters. Associated with cytomegalovirus, according to the listing, were 150 to 200 TCR beta chains.

PCR primers comprised 60 Vbeta and 13 Jbeta primers. Profiled with immunoSEQ multiplex PCR; TCRdb holds only in-frame clones, not every one. The top ten hold roughly 2.3% of the sample, which has about 150,000 clones, around 84% seen once. This CDR3 region has 15 residues. The germline gives CDR1 LGHNA, CDR2 YSLEER. Trimming removed 3 bases at V and 0 bases at J, with 11 bases between. As for this clone: The antigen is undetermined.

The sample comprised PBMCs. This TCR was recovered from a young woman in good health and CMV-seronegative. The J gene is TRBJ2-5, the V gene TRBV4-3, with D tentatively TRBD1 (6 bases). The CDR3 DNA reads TGCGCCAGCAGCCAGGGGGCCTGGGACCAAGAGACCCAGTACTTC. This sequence encodes CASSQGAWDQETQYF.